This T cell receptor beta chain originates from a study of CD8 T cells in Susac syndrome. Through negative isolation, CD4+ and CD8+ T cells were obtained, while TEMRA cells were enriched using FACS. Reverse transcription used about 0.45 to 1 ug RNA and random hexamers. Amplification of TCR beta CDR3 was carried out by immunoSEQ multiplex PCR, which covered 54 Vbeta and 13 Jbeta segments. TCRdb fed the immunoSEQ multiplex PCR reads into MiXCR, producing one record per CDR3 protein. The sample has a few hundred thousand distinct CDR3 sequences, approximately 95% seen once. V was cut by 1 base and J by 6 bases, with 10 bases left in between. CDR1 is ENHRY and CDR2 is SYGVKD in the germline V gene. The CDR3 loop spans 13 amino acids.

What was sequenced was CD4+ T cells from PBMCs. This TCR derives from a human donor with multiple sclerosis. This chain links TRBV10-3 with TRBJ2-7, with D possibly TRBD1 on 6 matching bases. The CDR3 sequence: CAISEYRGGEQYF. CDR3 in DNA: TGTGCCATCAGTGAGTATAGAGGGGGCGAGCAGTACTTC.